This entry concerns a single TCR beta chain. This entry belongs to a study of blood T cell repertoires in COVID-19. Overall study context: Spain, Italy and the United States supplied samples that represented acute and convalescent COVID-19. The analysed material was cDNA or gDNA that came from T cells, B-cell-depleted T cells, or PBMCs.

Methods used by the authors: Amplification from reference gene primers served as the basis for estimated nucleated cell counts. Clones were sequenced by immunoSEQ multiplex PCR, and TCRdb holds only the in-frame ones, with some missing. The V and J calls and clone size were taken over from that table, and D and trimming were inferred from the DNA. This sample has about 42,000 clones; around 88% occur once, and the top ten carry 3% to 4.5%. Trimming took 10 bases from V and 0 from J, leaving 21 bases between them. The CDR3 contains 17 residues. From germline, CDR1 is WNHNN and CDR2 SYGVQD (reference sequence).

The sequence derives from a human donor in a cohort sampled during active COVID-19. Sequenced sample: peripheral blood. The rearrangement joins TRBV10-1 to TRBJ2-2, with no clear D. CDR3 residues: CATKPYLTPTNTGELFF. The DNA for the CDR3 is TGCGCCACCAAACCTTACCTCACACCGACGAACACCGGGGAGCTGTTTTTT.